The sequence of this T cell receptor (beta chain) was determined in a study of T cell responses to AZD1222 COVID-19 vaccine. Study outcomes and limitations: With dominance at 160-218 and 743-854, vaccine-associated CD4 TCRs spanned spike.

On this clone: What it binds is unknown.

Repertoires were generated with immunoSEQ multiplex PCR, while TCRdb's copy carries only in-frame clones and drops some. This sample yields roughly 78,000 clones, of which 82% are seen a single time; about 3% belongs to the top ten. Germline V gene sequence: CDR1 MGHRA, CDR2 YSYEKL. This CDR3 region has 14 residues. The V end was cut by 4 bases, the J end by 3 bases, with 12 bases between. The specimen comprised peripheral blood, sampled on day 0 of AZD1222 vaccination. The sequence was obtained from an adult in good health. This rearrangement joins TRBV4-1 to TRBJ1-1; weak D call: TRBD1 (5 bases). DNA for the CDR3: TGCGCCAGCAGCCCCCCCATGACAGACACTGAAGCTTTCTTT. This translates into CASSPPMTDTEAFF.